The table lists the clone carrying this T cell receptor beta chain with a few counts. The antigen is undetermined. V dropped 5 bases and J dropped 2; count of bases not matched to a gene: 4. CDR1 is SGHNT and CDR2 is YYREEE in the germline V gene (reference sequence). The CDR3 consists of 14 residues. The sample originates from a study of Ad26.COV2.S vaccination and SARS-CoV-2 variants. Study-level results: Measurements of TCR breadth and depth may have given underestimates of the total T cell responses.

Sequenced by immunoSEQ multiplex PCR; TCRdb stores in-frame clones only, minus some. Among a few hundred thousand clones listed, 83% were seen once. Sample treatment: some 20 received Ad26.COV2.S at low or high dose, single or two shots; roughly five received placebo; per-sample allocation not given. Following the first vaccine or placebo injection, samples were taken on day 63. An Ad26 vector expressing Wuhan-strain SARS-CoV-2 spike constituted the vaccine. This specimen consisted of peripheral blood, obtained in a trial of Ad26.COV2.S vaccine versus placebo. The TCR sequence derives from a person aged 18-65 years who received the Ad26.COV2.S COVID-19 vaccine or a placebo. The genes are TRBV5-4 and TRBJ2-7, with TRBD1 identical over 10 bases. As DNA, the CDR3 is TGTGCCAGCAGGTACGGGACAGGGGCCTACGAGCAGTACTTC. This translates into CASRYGTGAYEQYF.